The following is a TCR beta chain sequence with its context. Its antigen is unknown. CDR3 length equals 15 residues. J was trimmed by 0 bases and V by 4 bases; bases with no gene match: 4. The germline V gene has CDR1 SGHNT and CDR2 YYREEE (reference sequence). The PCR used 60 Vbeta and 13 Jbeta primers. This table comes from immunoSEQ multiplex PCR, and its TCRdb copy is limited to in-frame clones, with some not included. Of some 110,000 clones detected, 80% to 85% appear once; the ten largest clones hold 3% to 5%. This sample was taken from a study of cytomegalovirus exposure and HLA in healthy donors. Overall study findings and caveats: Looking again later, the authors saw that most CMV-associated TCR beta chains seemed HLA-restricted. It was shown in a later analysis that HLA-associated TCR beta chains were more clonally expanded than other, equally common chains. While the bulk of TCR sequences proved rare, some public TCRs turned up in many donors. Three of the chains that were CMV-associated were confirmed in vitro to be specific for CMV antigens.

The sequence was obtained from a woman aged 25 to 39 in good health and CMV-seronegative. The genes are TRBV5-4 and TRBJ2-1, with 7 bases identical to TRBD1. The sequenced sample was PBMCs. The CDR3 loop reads CASSHDRDSYNEQFF. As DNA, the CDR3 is TGTGCCAGCAGCCATGACAGGGACTCCTACAATGAGCAGTTCTTC.